This T cell receptor (beta chain) was sequenced during a study of blood T cell repertoires in COVID-19. Some clones are missing from TCRdb's copy, which holds only in-frame ones; the method was immunoSEQ multiplex PCR. The sample lists 130,000 to 150,000 clones; around 87% were seen once. Per the germline V gene, CDR1 is MNHNY and CDR2 is SVGAGI (reference sequence). The ends were cut back, 0 bases at V and 0 bases at J, with 11 bases in the middle. The CDR3 runs to 16 residues. This TCR came from an elderly man with acute or convalescent COVID-19. The chain is built from TRBV6-6 and TRBJ1-1; D remains ambiguous. Sequences were obtained from peripheral blood. The CDR3 region is CASSYSASPLNTEAFF. CDR3 nucleotide sequence: TGTGCCAGCAGTTACTCGGCAAGTCCCCTGAACACTGAAGCTTTCTTT.